One and the same sample provided the 29 T cell receptor beta chains below, sequenced in a study of blood T cell repertoires in COVID-19 (dated by TCRdb to the early 2020s). Libraries were constructed by the immunoSEQ multiplex PCR assay. Not all clones reach the TCRdb copy of this immuneACCESS table, which keeps in-frame sequences only. Checked studies attribute under half of the gap to unresolved V genes and leave the rest unexplained. The sample yields roughly 160,000 clones; roughly 86% were counted once. The ten largest clones capture 7% of the sample. Sequencing was carried out using peripheral blood. The source is a man in his fifties or sixties with active or convalescent COVID-19.

The chain couples TRBV10-1 to TRBJ2-3; D is perhaps TRBD1 (6 bases). The germline CDR1 and CDR2 sequences are WNHNN and SYGVQD (reference sequence). Trimming stripped 10 bases from V and 3 bases from J, with 26 bases between. The CDR3 runs 17 residues. The CDR3 nucleotides are TGCGCCACTCAAGGGGGTGATACAGGAAAAAGGACAGATACGCAGTATTTT. Residues: CATQGGDTGKRTDTQYF.

The chain is built from TRBV7-3 and TRBJ2-7; 12 nucleotides match TRBD2. The CDR3 runs 15 residues. With 3 bases clipped from V and 5 bases from J, the junction kept 5 bases outside the gene matches. From germline, CDR1 is SGHTA and CDR2 FQGTGA. This chain's CDR3 is CASSFQLAGGNEQYF. Here the CDR3 DNA reads TGTGCCAGCAGCTTCCAACTAGCGGGAGGCAACGAGCAGTACTTC.

This clone appeared a few times. The chain carries TRBV19 and TRBJ2-7; D is possibly TRBD1 (5 bases). The germline V gene encodes CDR1 LNHDA and CDR2 SQIVND (reference sequence). Trimming left V 6 bases short and J 2 bases short, with 17 bases between. The CDR3 sequence is 15 residues long. The CDR3 protein is CASSLTTDAAYEQYF. The CDR3 nucleotides are TGTGCCAGTAGCCTAACGACAGATGCGGCCTACGAGCAGTACTTC.

The chain carries TRBV12-5 and TRBJ1-3; D might be TRBD1 (6 bases). This CDR3 comprises 16 residues. Germline V CDR1 and CDR2: LGHNT, FRNRAP. V dropped 2 bases and J dropped 4 bases, with 15 bases sitting between them. CDR3 protein: CASGLFGRGRGNTIYF. Here the CDR3 DNA reads TGTGCTAGTGGTTTGTTCGGCAGGGGCCGCGGAAACACCATATATTTT.

This clone was detected a few times. The chain uses TRBV5-1 and TRBJ1-6, with D perhaps TRBD1 (5 bases). CDR3 length equals 16 residues. V was trimmed by 0 bases and J by 9 bases, leaving 16 bases between them. The germline V gene encodes CDR1 SGHRS and CDR2 YFSETQ. The CDR3 region has the DNA TGCGCCAGCAGCTTGGGAGAGGGGAGGAGTGGTTCACCCCTCCACTTT. Amino acid sequence: CASSLGEGRSGSPLHF. The whole variable domain, remainder taken from reference TRBV5-1 and TRBJ1-6, is KAGVTQTPRYLIKTRGQQVTLSCSPISGHRSVSWYQQTPGQGLQFLFEYFSETQRNKGNFPGRFSGRQFSNSRSEMNVSTLELGDSALYLCASSLGEGRSGSPLHFGNGTRLTVT.

The rearrangement joins TRBV21-1 to TRBJ2-3; the D call TRBD1 from the table was never checked on the DNA. TRBV21-1 is marked as a pseudogene. The CDR3 totals 16 residues. In DNA form, the CDR3 reads TGTGCCAGCAGCACGAGGACAGGGGTTTCGACAGATACGCAGTATTTT. It specifies CASSTRTGVSTDTQYF.

The J gene is TRBJ2-1, the V gene TRBV2; 9 positions match TRBD2. The CDR3 is 13 amino acids. The V gene end was trimmed by 9 bases and the J gene end by 5 bases; junction bases not matched to a gene: 5. Germline lookup yields CDR1 SNHLY and CDR2 FYNNEI. The CDR3 DNA follows: TGTGCCAGTAGACTAGCGGAAAACAATGAGCAGTTCTTC. Translating gives CASRLAENNEQFF.

This clone was seen a handful of times. V is TRBV12-3 or TRBV12-4 and J is TRBJ1-2, with D possibly TRBD1 on 5 matching bases. V lost 6 bases and J 8 bases, leaving 13 bases between the germline ends. The CDR3 runs to 12 residues. The CDR3, as DNA: TGTGCCAGCAGAGTAACGGGGGAGGGCTACACCTTC. This encodes CASRVTGEGYTF.

The V and J genes are TRBV7-8 and TRBJ1-4; D is unclear. Germline V gene data show CDR1 as SGHVS and CDR2 as FQNEAQ. Trimming left V 5 bases short and J 8 bases short, with 12 bases between. The CDR3 runs to 13 residues. The CDR3 here is CASSPEGGEKLFF. The CDR3, as DNA: TGTGCCAGCAGCCCCGAGGGAGGAGAAAAACTGTTTTTT.

The J gene is TRBJ2-7, the V gene TRBV19; weak D call: TRBD1 (6 bases). This CDR3 has 15 amino acids. V lost 4 bases and J 4 bases, leaving 17 bases between the germline ends. Germline V gene lookup returns CDR1 LNHDA and CDR2 SQIVND (reference sequence). The DNA of the CDR3 is TGTGCCAGTAGTAAAACAGGGACGATTAAATACGAGCAGTACTTC. This sequence encodes CASSKTGTIKYEQYF.

This clone was observed a handful of times. The gene calls are TRBV2 and TRBJ1-2; D is perhaps TRBD1 (5 bases). From germline, CDR1 is SNHLY and CDR2 FYNNEI. The CDR3 contains 14 residues. V dropped 0 bases and J dropped 2 bases, with 7 bases sitting between them. CDR3: CASSEAQGNYGYTF. CDR3 in DNA: TGTGCCAGCAGTGAAGCGCAGGGCAACTATGGCTACACCTTC. The full variable domain, rest sourced from reference TRBV2 and TRBJ1-2, is EPEVTQTPSHQVTQMGQEVILRCVPISNHLYFYWYRQILGQKVEFLVSFYNNEISEKSEIFDDQFSVERPDGSNFTLKIRSTKLEDSAMYFCASSEAQGNYGYTFGSGTRLTVV.

This chain joins TRBV6-5 and TRBJ2-7; 10 bases are shared with TRBD2. Germline-derived CDR1 and CDR2 are MNHEY and SVGAGI. This CDR3 region has 15 residues. V dropped 2 bases and J dropped 2; count of bases not matched to a gene: 3. The CDR3 DNA is TGTGCCAGCAGTTACACTAGCGGGAACCCCTACGAGCAGTACTTC. This translates into CASSYTSGNPYEQYF.

This clone was seen a handful of times. V is TRBV18 and J is TRBJ2-7; D is uncertain. Germline CDR1 KGHSH, CDR2 LQKENI. Between the trimmed V and J ends, which lost 4 bases and 3 bases, there was a span of 19 bases. CDR3 length: 16 amino acids. The DNA for the CDR3 is TGTGCCAGCTCACTTTCCGTGCCGGGTTCAGTCTACGAGCAGTACTTC. Translating it yields CASSLSVPGSVYEQYF.

The sample holds a few counts of this clone. The chain carries TRBV4-1 and TRBJ2-2; 7 bases match TRBD2. The germline CDR1 and CDR2 sequences are MGHRA and YSYEKL. The ends lost 1 base at V and 7 bases at J; junction bases unmatched: 3. The CDR3 runs 14 residues. CDR3 in DNA: TGCGCCAGCAGCCAAGGATGGGGGGGCGGGGAGCTGTTTTTT. Its translation is CASSQGWGGGELFF.

This clone was detected a few times. This chain links TRBV6-2 or TRBV6-3 with TRBJ1-2; D not certain. Trimming removed 2 bases from V and 8 bases from J, with 9 bases in between. CDR1 and CDR2 from the germline V gene are MNHEY and SVGEGT. This CDR3 region has 12 residues. The CDR3, as DNA: TGTGCCAGCAGTTACCCGAGTCCCGGCTACACCTTC. Amino acid sequence: CASSYPSPGYTF.

The chain employs TRBV4-2 and TRBJ1-4, with TRBD1 matching 10 bases. The V gene's germline CDR1 is LGHNA and CDR2 YNFKEQ. The trim removed 2 bases at V and 8 bases at J, leaving 5 bases unmatched. CDR3 length: 15 amino acids. In DNA, the CDR3 is TGTGCCAGCAGCCAAATAGGACAGGGGGGGGAAAAACTGTTTTTT. It translates to CASSQIGQGGEKLFF.

The gene calls are TRBV10-3 and TRBJ1-3; D possibly corresponds to TRBD1 (5 bases). Trimming took off 3 bases at V and 2 bases at J, with 8 bases between the two ends. The CDR3 is made up of 14 amino acids. CDR1 and CDR2 from the germline V gene are ENHRY and SYGVKD. The CDR3 nucleotides read TGTGCCATCAGTGACCAGGGTACTGGAAACACCATATATTTT. Protein sequence: CAISDQGTGNTIYF.

The chain has TRBV2 and TRBJ2-5, with 8 bases aligning to TRBD2. The CDR3 has 14 residues. J gave up 5 bases and V 6 bases, and 8 bases lay outside the gene matches. CDR1 and CDR2 from the germline V gene are SNHLY and FYNNEI. CDR3 DNA: TGTGCCAGCAGCCCTAGCGGGCTAAGGGAGACCCAGTACTTC. It translates to CASSPSGLRETQYF.

This clone was detected a few times. V and J are TRBV28 and TRBJ2-1; TRBD1 matches at 8 bases. CDR1 is MDHEN and CDR2 is SYDVKM in the germline V gene. Trimming at V came to 6 bases and at J to 7 bases, leaving 11 bases not matched to a gene. The CDR3 runs 15 residues. DNA for the CDR3: TGTGCCAGCAGGACCGGGACAGGACTTGCGAATGAGCAGTTCTTC. This codes for CASRTGTGLANEQFF.

This clone was seen a few times. J is TRBJ1-1 and V is TRBV29-1; D remains ambiguous. The CDR3 is 13 amino acids. V dropped 4 bases and J dropped 2 bases, with 11 bases sitting between them. The germline CDR1 and CDR2 sequences are SQVTM and ANQGSEA. CDR3 residues: CSVAGESNTEAFF. CDR3 in DNA: TGCAGCGTTGCCGGTGAAAGTAACACTGAAGCTTTCTTT. The whole variable domain, remainder taken from reference TRBV29-1 and TRBJ1-1, is SAVISQKPSRDICQRGTSLTIQCQVDSQVTMMFWYRQQPGQSLTLIATANQGSEATYESGFVIDKFPISRPNLTFSTLTVSNMSPEDSSIYLCSVAGESNTEAFFGQGTRLTVV.

This clone showed up just once. The V and J genes are TRBV19 and TRBJ1-3, with 9 bases that match TRBD1. The germline V gene has CDR1 LNHDA and CDR2 SQIVND (reference sequence). J was trimmed by 8 bases and V by 6 bases; bases with no gene match: 20. This CDR3 comprises 18 residues. The CDR3 sequence is CASSRTPTRTGVVDTIYF. For the CDR3, the DNA is TGTGCCAGTAGCCGCACCCCTACCCGGACAGGGGTTGTGGACACCATATATTTT.

This clone was observed once. This rearrangement joins TRBV5-3 to TRBJ2-1; TRBD1 matches at 7 bases. TRBV5-3 is marked as an open reading frame, function uncertain. The CDR3 extends over 14 amino acids. Trimming at V came to 3 bases and at J to 4 bases, leaving 4 bases not matched to a gene. The CDR3 DNA reads TGTGCCAGAAGCTCGGGACAGTGTTACAATGAGCAGTTCTTC. Its translation is CARSSGQCYNEQFF.

This chain joins TRBV6-5 and TRBJ1-4, with no clear D. CDR1 is MNHEY and CDR2 is SVGAGI in the germline V gene. With 7 bases removed from V and 16 bases from J, the gap between germline ends came to 13 bases. The CDR3 runs to 10 residues. CDR3 coding DNA: TGTGCCAGCATTTTAAGTGGCTGGTTTTTT. Its translation: CASILSGWFF.

V and J are TRBV9 and TRBJ1-2; a possible D gene is TRBD1 (6 bases). CDR1 is SGDLS, CDR2 YYNGEE, per germline. The CDR3 totals 15 residues. The germline V and J ends were trimmed by 6 bases and 8 bases, with 23 bases remaining between them. The CDR3 sequence: CASTTSPHRERGYTF. CDR3 nucleotides: TGTGCCAGCACCACCTCACCCCACAGGGAGCGCGGCTACACCTTC. The entire variable domain, with the rest obtained from reference TRBV9 and TRBJ1-2, is as follows: DSGVTQTPKHLITATGQRVTLRCSPRSGDLSVYWYQQSLDQGLQFLIQYYNGEERAKGNILERFSAQQFPDLHSELNLSSLELGDSALYFCASTTSPHRERGYTFGSGTRLTVV.

The chain couples TRBV9 to TRBJ2-3, with TRBD2 matching 7 bases. Germline CDR1 SGDLS, CDR2 YYNGEE. J lost 0 bases, V lost 3 bases, and 7 bases had no gene match. This CDR3 has 16 residues. CDR3: CASSEGLAASTDTQYF. In DNA, the CDR3 is TGTGCCAGCAGCGAGGGCCTAGCGGCTAGCACAGATACGCAGTATTTT.

The rearrangement links TRBV11-3 to TRBJ2-2, with a weak D call TRBD1 (6 bases). In germline, CDR1 is SGHNT, CDR2 YENEEA. This CDR3 is built from 16 residues. V gave up 1 base and J gave up 1 base, with 10 bases separating them. The CDR3 DNA follows: TGTGCCAGCAGCTTAGGCTACAGGGTGAACACCGGGGAGCTGTTTTTT. Its translation is CASSLGYRVNTGELFF.

The chain joins TRBV5-6 to TRBJ2-7, with TRBD2 as a possible D gene (5 bases). The CDR3 is made up of 14 amino acids. The germline CDR1 and CDR2 sequences are SGHDT and YYEEEE. V gave up 4 bases and J gave up 2 bases, with 13 bases separating them. The CDR3 nucleotides read TGTGCCAGCAGCGCGGGTGGCAGGACCTACGAGCAGTACTTC. It codes for CASSAGGRTYEQYF. The full variable domain, rest sourced from reference TRBV5-6 and TRBJ2-7, is DAGVTQSPTHLIKTRGQQVTLRCSPKSGHDTVSWYQQALGQGPQFIFQYYEEEERQRGNFPDRFSGHQFPNYSSELNVNALLLGDSALYLCASSAGGRTYEQYFGPGTRLTVT.

CDR3 DNA: TGTGCCAGCAGCCTAACCGGGACAGGGGACGAAAAACTGTTTTTT. It yields the protein CASSLTGTGDEKLFF. The chain uses TRBV4-2 and TRBJ1-4; 10 bases map to TRBD1. The germline V gene has CDR1 LGHNA and CDR2 YNFKEQ. The CDR3 covers 15 residues. V dropped 4 bases and J dropped 8; count of bases not matched to a gene: 7.

This clone was observed once. The rearrangement joins TRBV5-1 to TRBJ2-7; 10 bases are a match to TRBD2. Per the germline V gene, CDR1 is SGHRS and CDR2 is YFSETQ. The V gene end was trimmed by 1 base and the J gene end by 4 bases; junction bases not matched to a gene: 2. The CDR3 is 14 amino acids. The DNA of the CDR3 is TGCGCCAGCAGCTTGAGCGGGGGGGCTTACGAGCAGTACTTC. As protein: CASSLSGGAYEQYF.